This TCR beta chain was sequenced in a study of response to subunit inactivated influenza vaccine. Using its own MiXCR run on the RT-PCR reads, TCRdb lists one record per CDR3 protein. The data contain around 190,000 distinct CDR3 sequences, approximately 14% of them singletons. Between the trimmed V and J ends, which lost 10 bases and 3 bases, there was a span of 14 bases. Germline V lookup: CDR1 SNHLY, CDR2 FYNNEI. The CDR3 spans 13 residues. The chain links TRBV2 to TRBJ2-3, with D perhaps matching TRBD2 (6 bases). The specimen was CD8+ T cells sorted from PBMCs, collected 4 to 6 days after vaccination. The TCR comes from a middle-aged man who received an inactivated influenza vaccine. DNA of the CDR3: TGTGCCAAAATTGGAGGGTTAACAGATACGCAGTATTTT. As protein: CAKIGGLTDTQYF.